Shown below are 24 T cell receptor beta chains from a single sample sequenced in a study of blood T cells in healthy people across ages. Primed by a sample-barcoded 5' primer and a J-beta primer mix, a second PCR proceeded for about 7 to 11 cycles. TCRdb ran MiXCR on the 5' RACE reads and lists one entry per CDR3 protein. The table lists 850,000 to 1,000,000 distinct CDR3 sequences, roughly 50% of them singletons. The sequenced sample consisted of blood. The receptors were gathered from a young man in good health.

This clonotype was counted only a few times. V is TRBV5-1 and J is TRBJ2-1; 8 nucleotides agree with TRBD1. After removal of 0 bases from V and 4 bases from J, the junction contained 9 bases not matched to a gene. Per germline, CDR1 SGHRS and CDR2 YFSETQ. This CDR3 has 17 residues. The CDR3 DNA is TGCGCCAGCAGCTTGGGGCCAGGGGGCGACCGATACAATGAGCAGTTCTTC. This sequence encodes CASSLGPGGDRYNEQFF. Full variable domain (remainder filled in from reference TRBV5-1 and TRBJ2-1): KAGVTQTPRYLIKTRGQQVTLSCSPISGHRSVSWYQQTPGQGLQFLFEYFSETQRNKGNFPGRFSGRQFSNSRSEMNVSTLELGDSALYLCASSLGPGGDRYNEQFFGPGTRLTVL.

The chain combines TRBV5-8 with TRBJ1-1; a possible D gene is TRBD1 (5 bases). The germline V gene has CDR1 SGHTS and CDR2 YDEGEE. Trimming shortened V by 7 bases and J by 2 bases, and 12 bases separated the two germline ends. The CDR3 is 13 residues long. The CDR3 coding sequence is TGTGCCAGCGCCTGGGGCAGTAACACTGAAGCTTTCTTT. Protein product: CASAWGSNTEAFF. Drawing the rest from reference TRBV5-8 and TRBJ1-1, the complete variable domain is EAGVTQSPTHLIKTRGQQATLRCSPISGHTSVYWYQQALGLGLQFLLWYDEGEERNRGNFPPRFSGRQFPNYSSELNVNALELEDSALYLCASAWGSNTEAFFGQGTRLTVV.

Only a few counts were recorded for this clonotype. The junction does not match germline at one end; this may be a read error. In DNA, the CDR3 is TGTGCGAGCAAGAAACGAGAGGACAGGATGCGTCCGGATGGCTACACCTTC. It is translated as CASKKREDRMRPDGYTF. The chain carries TRBV2 and TRBJ1-2, with 7 nucleotides matching TRBD1. The CDR3 totals 17 residues. Per the germline V gene, CDR1 is SNHLY and CDR2 is FYNNEI.

The gene calls are TRBV28 and TRBJ2-1, with 7 bases aligning to TRBD2. Trimming removed 6 bases from V and 0 bases from J; junction bases left unmatched: 8. The CDR3 is 16 residues long. Per the germline V gene, CDR1 is MDHEN and CDR2 is SYDVKM. The CDR3 loop reads CASRRDYSSSYNEQFF. DNA for the CDR3: TGTGCCAGCAGGAGGGACTACTCAAGCTCCTACAATGAGCAGTTCTTC.

V usage is TRBV28 and J usage is TRBJ1-2; no reliable D call. V was trimmed by 4 bases and J by 12 bases, leaving 12 bases between them. CDR1 is MDHEN and CDR2 is SYDVKM in the germline V gene. This CDR3 spans 11 amino acids. The CDR3 nucleotides read TGTGCCAGCAGTTCGGGGTTGGACCACACCTTC. This sequence encodes CASSSGLDHTF.

This clonotype was found a few times. V usage is TRBV20-1 and J usage is TRBJ2-5; D may be TRBD2 (6 bases). Trimming took 8 bases from V and 2 from J, leaving 15 bases between them. The germline V gene encodes CDR1 DFQATT and CDR2 SNEGSKA (reference sequence). The CDR3 length is 13 residues. The CDR3 reads CSQVGDSQETQYF. The CDR3 DNA follows: TGCAGTCAAGTTGGGGACTCGCAAGAGACCCAGTACTTC.

The chain is built from TRBV6-6 and TRBJ2-1; D assignment may be TRBD1 or TRBD2 (5 bases each). Trimming removed 5 bases at V and 3 bases at J, with 20 bases between. This CDR3 spans 17 amino acids. Germline CDR1 is MNHNY and CDR2 is SVGAGI (reference sequence). CDR3 coding DNA: TGTGCCAGCAGTCCCCGTCCGACAGACTATATCTACAATGAGCAGTTCTTC. It specifies CASSPRPTDYIYNEQFF.

The chain couples TRBV6-1 to TRBJ2-5; D might be TRBD2 (6 bases). This CDR3 has 14 amino acids. Trimming removed 3 bases at V and 5 bases at J, with 13 bases between. CDR1 and CDR2 from the germline V gene are MNHNS and SASEGT. CDR3 region: CASSETGVWETQYF. The CDR3 DNA is TGTGCCAGCAGTGAGACGGGGGTCTGGGAGACCCAGTACTTC.

The V and J genes are TRBV4-3 and TRBJ1-4; D is unresolved. Germline V gives CDR1 LGHNA, CDR2 YSLEER. Trimming cost V 1 base and J 4 bases, with 10 bases left between them. CDR3 length: 15 residues. This CDR3 reads CASSQATRDNEKLFF. CDR3 nucleotides: TGCGCCAGCAGCCAAGCCACCCGAGATAATGAAAAACTGTTTTTT.

The CDR3 DNA reads TGTGCCACCAGTGCCATTGATCGCGGGACCCGTATGTCCAATGAGCAGTTCTTC. It specifies CATSAIDRGTRMSNEQFF. V is TRBV24-1 and J is TRBJ2-1, with TRBD2 as a possible D gene (6 bases). CDR1 and CDR2 from the germline V gene are KGHDR and SFDVKD. CDR3 length: 18 residues. With 5 bases removed from V and 6 bases from J, the gap between germline ends came to 25 bases.

In regard to this clonotype: An end of the junction differs from the germline gene, which may be a read error. V gene TRBV5-1 combines with J gene TRBJ2-7; D call uncertain. Per the germline V gene, CDR1 is SGHRS and CDR2 is YFSETQ. The CDR3 has 12 amino acids. The CDR3 protein is CACSLEPYEQYF. In DNA, the CDR3 is TGCGCCTGCAGCTTGGAGCCCTACGAGCAGTACTTC.

Concerning this clonotype: One junction end does not reproduce the germline sequence, and a read error may be involved. The chain couples TRBV6-2 or TRBV6-3 to TRBJ1-1, with D unclear. This CDR3 comprises 15 residues. Per the germline V gene, CDR1 is MNHEY and CDR2 is SVGEGT. DNA for the CDR3: TGTGCCGGCAGTCCAAGGGAGGCCATGAACACTGAAGCTTTCTTT. It is translated as CAGSPREAMNTEAFF.

This chain joins TRBV7-9 and TRBJ1-2; 8 nucleotides align to TRBD1. The CDR3 is 15 amino acids. Germline V gene lookup returns CDR1 SEHNR and CDR2 FQNEAQ (reference sequence). V lost 4 bases to trimming and J lost 4 bases; unmatched junction nucleotides: 8. The DNA for the CDR3 is TGTGCCAGCAGCTCACCGGGACAGGTGATCTATGGCTACACCTTC. As protein: CASSSPGQVIYGYTF.

The rearrangement uses TRBV7-8 and TRBJ2-3, with 7 bases identical to TRBD2. Germline CDR1 and CDR2: SGHVS and FQNEAQ. V lost 5 bases and J lost 5; bases outside the gene matches: 16. The CDR3 length is 17 residues. CDR3 loop: CASSPRLSGAGEDTQYF. The CDR3 DNA reads TGTGCCAGCAGCCCAAGACTAAGCGGGGCCGGGGAAGATACGCAGTATTTT.

The chain combines TRBV30 with TRBJ1-1, with D possibly matching TRBD1 (5 bases). Germline assignment: CDR1 GTSNPN and CDR2 SVGIG (reference sequence). V was pared by 2 bases and J by 2 bases, with 12 bases between. The CDR3 runs to 14 residues. The CDR3 region is CAWSPDSFNTEAFF. In DNA, the CDR3 is TGTGCCTGGAGTCCTGACAGTTTCAACACTGAAGCTTTCTTT.

The rearrangement links TRBV7-8 to TRBJ2-3; TRBD2 might be the D (5 bases). The length of the CDR3 is 15 residues. Trimming removed 5 bases from V and 4 bases from J, with 16 bases in between. Germline-derived CDR1 and CDR2 are SGHVS and FQNEAQ. Here the CDR3 DNA reads TGTGCCAGCAGCCACCCTAGCCTTAGCCCAGATACGCAGTATTTT. It specifies CASSHPSLSPDTQYF.

This clonotype was counted a single time. This chain connects TRBV5-1 to TRBJ2-3, with 10 bases identical to TRBD1. This CDR3 is 15 amino acids long. The J segment lost 5 bases and the V segment lost 4 bases, leaving 7 bases of the junction unmatched. Germline loops: CDR1 SGHRS, CDR2 YFSETQ. The CDR3 reads CASSNDRGRRDTQYF. The CDR3 DNA is TGCGCCAGCAGCAACGACAGGGGGCGCCGAGATACGCAGTATTTT.

For this clonotype: Sequence at one end of the junction differs from germline and may be a read error. This sequence joins TRBV28 and TRBJ2-1, with TRBD2 matching 13 bases. Germline CDR1 and CDR2: MDHEN and SYDVKM. CDR3 size: 16 residues. CDR3 coding DNA: TGTGCCAGCAGCCCAACCGGGACTAGCGGGAAGAATGAGCGGTTCTTC. Its protein is CASSPTGTSGKNERFF. The variable domain in full, completed from reference TRBV28 and TRBJ2-1, reads DVKVTQSSRYLVKRTGEKVFLECVQDMDHENMFWYRQDPGLGLRLIYFSYDVKMKEKGDIPEGYSVSREKKERFSLILESASTNQTSMYLCASSPTGTSGKNERFFGPGTRLTVL.

This chain links TRBV12-3 or TRBV12-4 with TRBJ2-3, with 7 nucleotides matching TRBD2. The junction had 10 bases not matched to a gene; V was cut back by 6 bases and J by 1 base. The CDR3 is 16 amino acids. CDR3 DNA: TGTGCCAGCAGATTACTAGCGCAAGGGGGCACAGATACGCAGTATTTT. As protein: CASRLLAQGGTDTQYF.

This clonotype was observed a few times. This chain connects TRBV10-2 to TRBJ2-7; the match to TRBD1 covers 8 bases. CDR1 and CDR2 from the germline V gene are WSHSY and SAAADI. This CDR3 is 15 amino acids long. V lost 0 bases and J lost 5; bases outside the gene matches: 6. The CDR3 DNA reads as TGCGCCAGCAGTGAGTCGGGGACAGGAGGCGACGAGCAGTACTTC. It specifies CASSESGTGGDEQYF.

This clonotype came up once. The chain employs TRBV6-7 and TRBJ2-7, with 7 positions matching TRBD1. TRBV6-7 is an open reading frame, and its role is uncertain. Unmatched junction bases numbered 6, after V lost 2 bases and J lost 2 bases. The CDR3 spans 15 residues. In nucleotides, the CDR3 is TGTGCCAGCAGTTACACCGACAGGGTACCCTACGAGCAGTACTTC. It encodes CASSYTDRVPYEQYF.

The CDR3 loop is CASSRDTWSYNEQFF. The CDR3 DNA reads TGTGCCAGCAGTCGCGACACGTGGTCCTACAATGAGCAGTTCTTC. V and J are TRBV7-2 and TRBJ2-1, with D hard to call. Trimming stripped 6 bases from V and 1 base from J, with 13 bases between. The CDR3 consists of 15 residues. CDR1 is SGHTA, CDR2 FQGNSA, per germline.

Comment on this clonotype: A much larger clone lies a single base off, so this may be a read error. The CDR3 sequence is CASSGTSEYEQYF. The DNA for the CDR3 is TGTGCCAGCAGCGGGACTAGCGAATACGAGCAGTACTTC. The V gene is TRBV7-8, the J gene TRBJ2-7; 10 nucleotides line up with TRBD2. With 5 bases clipped from V and 4 bases from J, the junction kept 2 bases outside the gene matches. In germline, CDR1 is SGHVS, CDR2 FQNEAQ. This CDR3 region has 13 residues.

This clonotype was seen more than once but under ten times. The chain links TRBV7-9 to TRBJ2-4; 7 bases are a match to TRBD1. Germline V gene sequence: CDR1 SEHNR, CDR2 FQNEAQ (reference sequence). This CDR3 has 16 amino acids. V was clipped by 6 bases and J by 2 bases; unmatched bases: 10. The CDR3 loop is CASRDDRDATKNIQYF. The CDR3 coding sequence is TGTGCCAGCAGGGACGACAGGGATGCGACCAAAAACATTCAGTACTTC.